The 3 T cell receptor beta chains below all came from one sample that was sequenced in a study of breast tumors, draining lymph nodes, adjacent tissues. Using its own MiXCR run on the multiplex PCR reads, TCRdb lists one record per CDR3 protein. The sample includes roughly 130,000 distinct CDR3 sequences, less than 20% of them seen just once. Samples came from axillary lymph nodes draining the breast cancer. Sequences were obtained from axillary lymph node tissue. All receptors derive from a female donor with breast cancer. Some clones in this sample may be carry-over from other donors' samples.

Comment on this clonotype: Given a much more abundant clone one base away, this may be a read error. This chain uses TRBV6-5 with TRBJ2-1; a possible D gene is TRBD1 (5 bases). Looked up from germline, CDR1 is MNHEY and CDR2 is SVGAGI. V lost 2 bases and J lost 6, with 17 bases in between. CDR3 length: 16 residues. In DNA form, the CDR3 reads TGTGCCAGCAGTTACGTGGGGCCAGGGAATGGCAATGAGCAGTTCTTC. Its protein product is CASSYVGPGNGNEQFF.

This clonotype was seen repeatedly, ten times or more. The V call is TRBV7-6, the J call TRBJ2-3; D remains unclear. This CDR3 spans 14 amino acids. Germline CDR1 is SGHVS and CDR2 is FNYEAQ. V lost 0 bases and J 2 bases, leaving 6 bases between the germline ends. CDR3 in DNA: TGTGCCAGCAGCTTAGCACGGATCACAGATACGCAGTATTTT. Residues: CASSLARITDTQYF. The full variable domain, its missing parts supplied by reference TRBV7-6 and TRBJ2-3, is GAGVSQSPRYKVTKRGQDVALRCDPISGHVSLYWYRQALGQGPEFLTYFNYEAQQDKSGLPNDRFSAERPEGSISTLTIQRTEQRDSAMYRCASSLARITDTQYFGPGTRLTVL.

This clonotype showed up many times. V is TRBV6-5 and J is TRBJ2-5; 9 bases fit TRBD2. V lost 0 bases to trimming and J lost 0 bases; unmatched junction nucleotides: 11. The germline gives CDR1 MNHEY, CDR2 SVGAGI. This CDR3 is 19 amino acids long. The DNA for the CDR3 is TGTGCCAGCAGTTACTCACAACCCGGGACTAGCATCTACCAAGAGACCCAGTACTTC. Translating gives CASSYSQPGTSIYQETQYF.